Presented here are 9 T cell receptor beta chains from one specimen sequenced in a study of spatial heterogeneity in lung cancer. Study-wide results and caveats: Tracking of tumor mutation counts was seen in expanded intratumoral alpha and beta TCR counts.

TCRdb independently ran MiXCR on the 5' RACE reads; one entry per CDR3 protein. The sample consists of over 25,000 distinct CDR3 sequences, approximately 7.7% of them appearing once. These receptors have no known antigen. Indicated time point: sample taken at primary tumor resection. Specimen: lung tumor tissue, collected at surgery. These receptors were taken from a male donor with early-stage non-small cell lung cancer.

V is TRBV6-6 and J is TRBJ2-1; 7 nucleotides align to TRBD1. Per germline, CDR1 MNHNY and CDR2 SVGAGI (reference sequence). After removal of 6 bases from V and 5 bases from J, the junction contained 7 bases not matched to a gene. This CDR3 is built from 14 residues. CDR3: CASSSGQRDNEQFF. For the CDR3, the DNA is TGTGCCAGCAGCTCGGGACAGAGAGACAATGAGCAGTTCTTC.

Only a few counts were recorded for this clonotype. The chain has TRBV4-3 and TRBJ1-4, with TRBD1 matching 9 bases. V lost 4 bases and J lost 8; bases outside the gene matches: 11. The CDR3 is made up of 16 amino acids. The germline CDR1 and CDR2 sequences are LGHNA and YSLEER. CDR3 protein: CASSPNPGQGEEKLFF. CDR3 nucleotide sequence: TGCGCCAGCAGCCCTAACCCGGGACAGGGAGAGGAAAAACTGTTTTTT.

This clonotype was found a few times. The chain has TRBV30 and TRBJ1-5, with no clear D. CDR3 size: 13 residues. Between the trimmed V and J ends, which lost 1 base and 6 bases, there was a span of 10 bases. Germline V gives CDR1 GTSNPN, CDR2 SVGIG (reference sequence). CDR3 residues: CAWSELEGQPQHF. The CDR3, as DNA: TGTGCCTGGAGTGAACTTGAGGGTCAGCCCCAGCATTTT. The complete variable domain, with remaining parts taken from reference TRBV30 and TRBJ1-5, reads SQTIHQWPATLVQPVGSPLSLECTVEGTSNPNLYWYRQAAGRGLQLLFYSVGIGQISSEVPQNLSASRPQDRQFILSSKKLLLSDSGFYLCAWSELEGQPQHFGDGTRLSIL.

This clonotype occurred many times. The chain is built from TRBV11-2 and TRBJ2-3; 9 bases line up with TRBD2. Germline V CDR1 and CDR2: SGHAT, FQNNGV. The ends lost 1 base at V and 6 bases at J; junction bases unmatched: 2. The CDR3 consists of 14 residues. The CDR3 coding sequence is TGTGCCAGCAGCTTAGTCCTAGCGGGGGATACGCAGTATTTT. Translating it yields CASSLVLAGDTQYF.

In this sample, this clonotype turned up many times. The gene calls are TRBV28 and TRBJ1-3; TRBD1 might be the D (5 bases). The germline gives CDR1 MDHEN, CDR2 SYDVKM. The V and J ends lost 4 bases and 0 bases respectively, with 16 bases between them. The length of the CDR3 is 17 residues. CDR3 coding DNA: TGTGCCAGCAGTTACCCCGGGGGGGGGACCTCTGGAAACACCATATATTTT. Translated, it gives CASSYPGGGTSGNTIYF.

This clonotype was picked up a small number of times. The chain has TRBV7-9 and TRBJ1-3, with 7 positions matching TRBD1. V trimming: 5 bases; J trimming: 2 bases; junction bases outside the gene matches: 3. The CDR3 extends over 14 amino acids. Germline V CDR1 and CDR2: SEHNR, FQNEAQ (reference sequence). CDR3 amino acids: CASSRGTAGNTIYF. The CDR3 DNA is TGTGCCAGCAGCCGGGGGACAGCTGGAAACACCATATATTTT.

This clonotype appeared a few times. CDR3 sequence (DNA): TGTGCCAGCAGCTTCAAGGACAGGAGCTCCTACGAGCAGTACTTC. This sequence encodes CASSFKDRSSYEQYF. V usage is TRBV11-3 and J usage is TRBJ2-7; 7 bases map to TRBD1. J lost 0 bases, V lost 3 bases, and 5 bases had no gene match. CDR1 is SGHNT and CDR2 is YENEEA in the germline V gene. The CDR3 consists of 15 residues.

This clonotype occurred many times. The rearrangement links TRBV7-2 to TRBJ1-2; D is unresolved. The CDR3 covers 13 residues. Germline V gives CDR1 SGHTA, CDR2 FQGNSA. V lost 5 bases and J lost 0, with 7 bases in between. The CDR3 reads CASSPQANYGYTF. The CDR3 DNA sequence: TGTGCCAGCAGCCCCCAAGCTAACTATGGCTACACCTTC.

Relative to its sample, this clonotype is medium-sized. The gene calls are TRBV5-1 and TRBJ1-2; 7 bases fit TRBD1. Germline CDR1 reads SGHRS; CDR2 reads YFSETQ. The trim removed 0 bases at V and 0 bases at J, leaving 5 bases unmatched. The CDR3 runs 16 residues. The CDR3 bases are TGCGCCAGCAGCTTGGCGACAGGGATGGCTAACTATGGCTACACCTTC. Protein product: CASSLATGMANYGYTF.